Included here is one TCR beta chain sequence, with context. Its target is unknown. Whether given at about 4 or about 12 weeks, second doses were pooled. This sample stems from a study of T cell responses to AZD1222 COVID-19 vaccine. General study findings and limits: There were vaccine-associated CD4 TCRs across spike, dominant at 160-218 and 743-854. The repertoires were collected only after the peak T cell response.

Clones were read by immunoSEQ multiplex PCR, and TCRdb kept only the in-frame ones, dropping some. Found here are about 140,000 clones, about 92% of them singletons; the top ten hold roughly 3.6%. J gave up 4 bases and V 5 bases, and 10 bases lay outside the gene matches. Germline V gene data show CDR1 as MNHEY and CDR2 as SMNVEV (reference sequence). This CDR3 region has 16 residues. This TCR was sampled from an adult who received the AZD1222 COVID-19 vaccine. The specimen was peripheral blood, collected 28 days after the second AZD1222 dose. The chain links TRBV27 to TRBJ2-1, with 8 bases aligning to TRBD2. CDR3: CASSTPTGTRYNEQFF. For the CDR3, the DNA is TGTGCCAGCAGTACCCCCACCGGGACTAGATACAATGAGCAGTTCTTC.